This TCR beta chain was identified in a study of breast tumors, draining lymph nodes, adjacent tissues. About this clonotype: No antigen is known for it.

Per germline, CDR1 SGHRS and CDR2 YFSETQ. V trimming: 1 base; J trimming: 8 bases; junction bases outside the gene matches: 18. The CDR3 is 18 amino acids. TCRdb recomputed calls from the multiplex PCR reads with MiXCR, one row per CDR3 protein. The sample holds 50,000 to 75,000 distinct CDR3 sequences, less than 75% seen once. Findings of the study overall: The lymph node origin of tumor T cells was framed as consistent with a hypothesis, not demonstrated. Tumors had less TCR diversity than lymph nodes, more than nontumor tissue. The data were judged consistent with most tumor T cells coming from lymph node and expanding in tumor.

The chain links TRBV5-1 to TRBJ1-2, with 9 bases matching TRBD1. Sequencing was done on a sample of breast tumor tissue. The TCR was taken from a female donor with breast cancer. Some clones in this sample may be carry-over from other donors' samples. CDR3 coding DNA: TGCGCCAGCAGCTTGTTGCTAGCGGGACAGGGACTTGGCCTAGGCTACACCTTC. Translation gives CASSLLLAGQGLGLGYTF.